This TCR beta chain was sequenced for a study of shared clonotypes between healthy human individuals. Study-wide results and limits: Non-shared clonotypes had lower generation probabilities than those shared by all four donors.

The germline V gene encodes CDR1 MGHRA and CDR2 YSYEKL. Trimming shortened V by 1 base and J by 4 bases, and 4 bases separated the two germline ends. This CDR3 has 12 amino acids. Authors' processing steps: Filtering differed, since immunoSEQ gave only junction sequences and no quality scores. The method was immunoSEQ multiplex PCR; TCRdb's version includes in-frame clones alone and lacks a portion of them. The V and J calls and clone size were taken over from that table, and D and trimming were inferred from the DNA. This table has under 150,000 clones, approximately 70% appearing once. Notes on this clone: Its target is unknown.

The sequence came from a woman aged 25-40 years in good health. The specimen sequenced was memory CD8+ T cells sorted from blood. Specified subset: CD45RO+ cells pooled with CCR7-negative TemRA cells. The V and J genes are TRBV4-1 and TRBJ1-1; D gene uncertain. The chain's CDR3 is CASSQVSTEAFF. The CDR3, as DNA: TGCGCCAGCAGCCAAGTGTCCACTGAAGCTTTCTTT.